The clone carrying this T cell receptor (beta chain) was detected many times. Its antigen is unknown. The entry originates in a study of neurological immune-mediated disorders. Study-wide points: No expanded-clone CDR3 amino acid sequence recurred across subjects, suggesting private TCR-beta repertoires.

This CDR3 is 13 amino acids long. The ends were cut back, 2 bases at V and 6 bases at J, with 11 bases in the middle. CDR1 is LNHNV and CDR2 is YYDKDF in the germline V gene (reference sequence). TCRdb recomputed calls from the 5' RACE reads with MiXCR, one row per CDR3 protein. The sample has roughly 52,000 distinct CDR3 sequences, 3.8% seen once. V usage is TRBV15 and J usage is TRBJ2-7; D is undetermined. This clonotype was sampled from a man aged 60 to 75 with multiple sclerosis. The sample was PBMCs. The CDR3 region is CATSRPDPSEQYF. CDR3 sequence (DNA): TGTGCCACCAGCAGACCCGACCCTTCCGAGCAGTACTTC. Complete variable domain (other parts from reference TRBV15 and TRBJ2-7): DAMVIQNPRYQVTQFGKPVTLSCSQTLNHNVMYWYQQKSSQAPKLLFHYYDKDFNNEADTPDNFQSRRPNTSFCFLDIRSPGLGDTAMYLCATSRPDPSEQYFGPGTRLTVT.